Listed here is a single TCR beta chain. What it binds is unknown. The sample belongs to a study of shared clonotypes between healthy human individuals. Notes on the study in general: Among the subsets, naive ones generally showed larger estimated richness than memory ones. For naive CD4 cells, approximately 4.7% of clonotypes were shared across a handful of donors.

In the authors' methods: Owing to the provision of junction-only sequences devoid of quality scores by immunoSEQ, filtering differed. TCRdb keeps only in-frame clones here, not all; method: immunoSEQ multiplex PCR. V and J calls and clone size come straight from that table; D and trimming were deduced from the DNA. The table records about 2.1 million clones, over 85% of them present only once. CD8 cells regarded as naive lacked CD45RO, were positively chosen for CCR7, and omitted terminally differentiated effector memory CD45RA+ cells. The sequenced material came from naive CD8+ T cells from PBMCs. This sequence originates from a man aged 18 to 30 in good health. Some clones in this sample may be carry-over from other donors' samples.

CDR3 residues: CASSLGFGTEAFF. The CDR3, as DNA: TGTGCCAGCAGCTTAGGATTCGGCACTGAAGCTTTCTTT. The V call is TRBV11-2, the J call TRBJ1-1; D gene unclear. Germline CDR1 is SGHAT and CDR2 is FQNNGV. The CDR3 totals 13 residues. V lost 1 base, J lost 4 bases, and 7 bases lay in between.